Sequencing of this TCR beta chain was carried out in a study of beta chain features in type 1 diabetes. Reverse transcription of all isolated RNA meant that expressed TCRB transcripts were sequenced. Repertoires were generated with immunoSEQ multiplex PCR, while TCRdb's copy carries only in-frame clones and drops some. The table lists around 160,000 clones, just over 8% of them singletons. General observations from the study: People with Type 1 diabetes carried modestly yet significantly shorter TCRB CDR3s in all four CD4+ subsets.

In germline, CDR1 is GTSNPN, CDR2 SVGIG (reference sequence). Both ends counted, the CDR3 spans 14 residues. Turning to this clone: Its specificity is unknown. The limits of the CDR3 on the DNA are not certain, so only TCRdb's listed CDR3 is given.

Sequenced sample: central memory CD4+ T cells from blood. The chain carries TRBV30 and TRBJ2-2; the D call TRBD1 from the table was never checked on the DNA. This TCR derives from a woman aged 18-29 years with type 1 diabetes. The CDR3 loop is CASKQGANPGSCFF.